These 6 T cell receptor beta chains came from one sample sequenced in a study of T cells in localized non-small cell lung cancer. Sequencing used immunoSEQ multiplex PCR; TCRdb keeps in-frame clones, though not all of them. The table includes 70,000 or so clones, 65% to 85% detected once. Material: peripheral blood, obtained before any cancer treatment. Receptors originate from an older female donor with stage I lung adenocarcinoma.

The chain links TRBV7-2 to TRBJ2-4; D may correspond to TRBD1 or TRBD2 (6 bases each). V lost 1 base and J 0 bases, leaving 13 bases between the germline ends. The germline V gene has CDR1 SGHTA and CDR2 FQGNSA. The CDR3 totals 17 residues. The DNA of the CDR3 is TGTGCCAGCAGCTTAGAGGAGGGACAACTAGCCAAAAACATTCAGTACTTC. Residues: CASSLEEGQLAKNIQYF.

This chain links TRBV7-3 with TRBJ2-1, with 10 bases lining up with TRBD2. Trimming took 0 bases from V and 5 from J; bases not matched to a gene: 1. Germline CDR1 SGHTA, CDR2 FQGTGA. This CDR3 contains 15 residues. This CDR3 reads CASSLTLAGNNEQFF. CDR3 coding DNA: TGTGCCAGCAGCTTAACACTAGCGGGGAACAATGAGCAGTTCTTC.

The rearrangement uses TRBV5-4 and TRBJ2-2; D may be TRBD1 (6 bases). CDR1 and CDR2 from the germline V gene are SGHNT and YYREEE (reference sequence). The CDR3 spans 14 residues. Trimming left V 4 bases short and J 7 bases short, with 14 bases between. The CDR3 sequence: CASSHGQLSGELFF. The CDR3, as DNA: TGTGCCAGCAGCCACGGACAGTTGAGCGGGGAGCTGTTTTTT.

This chain uses TRBV9 with TRBJ1-2, with D perhaps TRBD1 (6 bases). The CDR3 has 15 residues. CDR1 SGDLS and CDR2 YYNGEE come from the germline V gene. The V end lost 1 base, the J end lost 8 bases, and 18 bases lay between the germline ends. In nucleotides, the CDR3 is TGTGCCAGCAGCGTATTGGGGGCAGCCAGCATGGGCTACACCTTC. Translated: CASSVLGAASMGYTF.

The rearrangement links TRBV28 to TRBJ2-1; 7 bases fit TRBD2. This CDR3 has 17 amino acids. Germline V gives CDR1 MDHEN, CDR2 SYDVKM. The J segment lost 2 bases and the V segment lost 3 bases, leaving 10 bases of the junction unmatched. CDR3: CASSFSRSGGAYNEQFF. The CDR3 DNA sequence: TGTGCCAGCAGTTTTTCTCGTTCGGGAGGAGCCTACAATGAGCAGTTCTTC.

This chain joins TRBV29-1 and TRBJ2-2; tentatively, D is TRBD1 (6 bases). This CDR3 spans 14 amino acids. Germline CDR1 reads SQVTM; CDR2 reads ANQGSEA. V lost 5 bases to trimming and J lost 7 bases, with 17 bases between them. The CDR3 spells CSVRSFRGSGELFF. The CDR3, as DNA: TGCAGCGTTCGCTCATTCAGGGGTAGCGGGGAGCTGTTTTTT.